This T cell receptor (beta chain) was documented in a study of sequential checkpoint blockade in melanoma (dated by TCRdb to between 2017 and 2020). A note on the overall study: Patients were randomized 1:1 to first-line nivolumab followed by ipilimumab (arm A) or ipilimumab followed by nivolumab (arm B). Maintenance nivolumab was given following each of the two trial sequences.

Study-wide conclusions, independent of this receptor: The response-prediction model combining TCR metrics and mutation burden needs validation in larger, independent patient cohorts.

Explained via the paper, the treatment or condition label denotes: randomized to nivolumab then ipilimumab (arm A) or the reverse (arm B). None of the trial patients had been given prior DNA-damaging chemotherapy. Thawed PBMCs were sorted on a FACS Aria II flow cytometer to isolate live CD3+CD8+ cells negative for CD19 and CD56. CheckMate 064, a randomized, open-label phase II trial of sequential checkpoint blockade, was the source of the samples, all of which came from patients with melanoma. Leukapheresis was used to collect peripheral blood mononuclear cells, which were then purified with Ficoll-Paque and frozen in human serum with 10% DMSO. Right after sorting, the blood CD3+CD8+ cells were verified to be >95% pure, and DNA extraction followed. Details on this clone: Its specific antigen is unknown. The record has no base qualities; no much larger clone is one base away.

TCRbeta CDR3 regions were immunosequenced from genomic DNA with the immunoSEQ Assay. Before high-throughput sequencing, the genomic DNA was amplified using bias-controlled multiplex PCR. Regarding the original processing steps: To quantify the absolute abundance of each unique TCRbeta CDR3 region, the sequences were collapsed and filtered. Clonality, defined as 1 minus Pielou's evenness, was calculated using productive rearrangements only. A previously published method was used to identify clones whose frequencies were significantly greater in on-treatment samples than in baseline samples. TCRdb retrieved this table from immuneACCESS and kept in-frame rearrangements only. Not all clones are present; in checked studies, unresolved V genes account for under half, and no reason is known for the remainder. That table furnishes V, J and clone size, whereas the DNA furnished D and trimming. The sample data list about 26,000 clones, and 60% to 80% of these were observed just once. In total, the top ten clones hold 20% to 25% of the sample.

The TCR comes from a human donor with melanoma. The sample here was CD8+ T cells sorted from blood (inferred from file names), taken from a patient given nivolumab and ipilimumab in sequence.

For the CDR3, the sequence is CASSLQGPDQPQHF. The DNA sequence reads TGTGCCAGCAGTCTACAGGGTCCTGATCAGCCCCAGCATTTT. The rearranged chain carries TRBV27 and TRBJ1-5; a tentative D match to TRBD1 spans 6 bases. At the junction V is shortened by 5 bases and J by 5 bases, with 13 bases in between. CDR1 and CDR2, looked up from the germline V gene (reference sequence), are MNHEY and SMNVEV. The CDR3 goes from the cysteine to the phenylalanine over 14 residues. Only the CDR3 DNA stays, 42 bases, in frame from base 1.